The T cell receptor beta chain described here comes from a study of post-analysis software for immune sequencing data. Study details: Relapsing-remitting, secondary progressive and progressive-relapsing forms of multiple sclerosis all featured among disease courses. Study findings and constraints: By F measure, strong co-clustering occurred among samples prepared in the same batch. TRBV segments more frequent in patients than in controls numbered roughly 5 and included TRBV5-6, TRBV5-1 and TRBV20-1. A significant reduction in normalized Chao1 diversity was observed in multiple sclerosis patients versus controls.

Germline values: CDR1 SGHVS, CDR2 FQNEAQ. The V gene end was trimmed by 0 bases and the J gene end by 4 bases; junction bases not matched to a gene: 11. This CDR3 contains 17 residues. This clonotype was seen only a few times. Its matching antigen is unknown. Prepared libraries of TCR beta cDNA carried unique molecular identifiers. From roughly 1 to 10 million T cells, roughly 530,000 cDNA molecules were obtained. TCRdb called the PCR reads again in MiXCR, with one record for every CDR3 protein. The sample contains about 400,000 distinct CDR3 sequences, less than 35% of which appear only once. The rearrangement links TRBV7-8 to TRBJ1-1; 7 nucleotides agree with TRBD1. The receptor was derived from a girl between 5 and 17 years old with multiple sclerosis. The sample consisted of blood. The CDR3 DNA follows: TGTGCCAGCAGCTTAGCGGAGGGGGCCTATCCCCCCACTGAAGCTTTCTTT. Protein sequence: CASSLAEGAYPPTEAFF.